The entry below gives a single TCR beta chain sequence along with its context. No antigen is known for it. Time point denoted: late sampling 161 to 241 days after vaccination in three convalescent patients. Documented treatment: approximately 10-day PBMC culture with coronavirus spike peptide pools or control peptides (ViraFEST assay). ViraFEST stimulated the growth of antigen-specific T cells using peptide pools and subsequently profiled their TCRs by sequencing. Per the germline V gene, CDR1 is SGHTA and CDR2 is FQGNSA. This CDR3 is 14 amino acids long. Trimming stripped 5 bases from V and 8 bases from J, with 15 bases between. Cultured CD4+ T-cell DNA underwent Oncomine TCR Beta short-read sequencing. MiXCR, applied by TCRdb to the PCR reads, yields one record per CDR3 protein. The sample records tens of thousands of distinct CDR3 sequences, about 31% being singletons. This entry comes from a study of vaccination and CD4 T cells after COVID-19. About the study: A few convalescent patients were sampled at day 14 and days 161 to 241 post-vaccination. As control conditions, cultures were given either a CEFX pool serving as positive control, an HIV-1 Nef pool, or no peptide at all. Stimulation of cells relied on overlapping spike peptides derived from SARS-CoV-2, HCoV-NL63, HCoV-OC43 and HCoV-229E.

V usage is TRBV7-2 and J usage is TRBJ2-2, with no clear D. Sequencing was performed on CD4+ T cells from blood, cultured in vitro, taken about 7 months after SARS-CoV-2 vaccination. This clonotype was obtained from a human donor who had recovered from COVID-19. CDR3 nucleotides: TGTGCCAGCAGCCGATTACCCATCGGAGGGGAGCTGTTTTTT. It is translated as CASSRLPIGGELFF.